Presented here are 23 T cell receptor beta chains from one specimen sequenced in a study of T cell changes during pregnancy in multiple sclerosis. The table came from immunoSEQ multiplex PCR; TCRdb's copy has only in-frame clones and leaves some out. The profile shows tens of thousands of clones, roughly 91% of them singletons. Specimen: CD4+ T cells from peripheral blood mononuclear cells, collected in the third trimester of pregnancy. These receptors were obtained from a female donor with multiple sclerosis, enrolled in a pregnancy study.

The V and J genes are TRBV4-2 and TRBJ1-5; 7 bases are shared with TRBD1. Germline V gene sequence: CDR1 LGHNA, CDR2 YNFKEQ. Trimming cost V 5 bases and J 7 bases; bases outside gene matches: 14. This CDR3 has 16 residues. The CDR3 DNA follows: TGTGCCAGCAGCTTTGGCCGGGACAGTAAACCCCAGCCCCAGCATTTT. Translation: CASSFGRDSKPQPQHF.

J is TRBJ2-3 and V is TRBV5-4; D perhaps matches TRBD2 (6 bases). The CDR3 contains 15 residues. Trimming took 4 bases from V and 2 from J, leaving 14 bases between them. The V gene's germline CDR1 is SGHNT and CDR2 YYREEE (reference sequence). The CDR3 DNA is TGTGCCAGCAGCGGTGACCGGGGGATCACAGATACGCAGTATTTT. Encoded protein: CASSGDRGITDTQYF.

V usage is TRBV5-4 and J usage is TRBJ1-2, with 7 bases fitting TRBD1. The length of the CDR3 is 15 residues. J lost 2 bases, V lost 0 bases, and 4 bases had no gene match. Germline V gives CDR1 SGHNT, CDR2 YYREEE (reference sequence). In DNA form, the CDR3 reads TGTGCCAGCAGCTTGGAGACAGGGCTGAACTATGGCTACACCTTC. Translation gives CASSLETGLNYGYTF.

The chain combines TRBV15 with TRBJ2-1, with D possibly being TRBD2 (6 bases). CDR3 length equals 15 residues. The germline V and J ends were trimmed by 2 bases and 3 bases, with 11 bases remaining between them. CDR1 LNHNV and CDR2 YYDKDF come from the germline V gene (reference sequence). The CDR3 DNA is TGTGCCACCAGCAGAACTAGCTGGGACTACAATGAGCAGTTCTTC. This gives the protein CATSRTSWDYNEQFF.

The J gene is TRBJ2-3, the V gene TRBV6-5; TRBD2 aligns across 7 bases. The CDR3 loop spans 14 amino acids. Germline values: CDR1 MNHEY, CDR2 SVGAGI. V trimming: 0 bases; J trimming: 6 bases; junction bases outside the gene matches: 3. The DNA for the CDR3 is TGTGCCAGCAGTTACTCGGGACTAACGGATACGCAGTATTTT. Amino acid sequence: CASSYSGLTDTQYF.

The chain couples TRBV19 to TRBJ1-1; perhaps TRBD1 as D (6 bases). CDR1 is LNHDA and CDR2 is SQIVND in the germline V gene (reference sequence). CDR3 size: 12 residues. Trimming left V 9 bases short and J 9 bases short, with 17 bases between. The CDR3 here is CASRDIPYQAFF. The CDR3 DNA reads TGTGCCAGCCGGGACATTCCATACCAAGCTTTCTTT.

The chain combines TRBV6-1 with TRBJ2-7; 7 bases match TRBD2. The ends lost 8 bases at V and 4 bases at J; junction bases unmatched: 8. CDR1 and CDR2 (germline): MNHNS, SASEGT. This CDR3 is built from 13 residues. The CDR3 region is CASDGGGWYEQYF. The CDR3 bases are TGTGCCAGCGATGGGGGGGGATGGTACGAGCAGTACTTC.

The V and J genes are TRBV6-5 and TRBJ2-6; a possible D gene is TRBD1 (6 bases). V was shortened by 8 bases and J by 4 bases, with 15 bases between the two germline ends. CDR3 length: 15 residues. The germline V gene has CDR1 MNHEY and CDR2 SVGAGI. CDR3 loop: CASRQALRGANVLTF. Here the CDR3 DNA reads TGTGCCAGCCGACAGGCCCTAAGGGGGGCCAACGTCCTGACTTTC.

In DNA form, the CDR3 reads TGTGCCAGCAGTTACGACTACCCGGGAACCGGGGAGCTGTTTTTT. Protein product: CASSYDYPGTGELFF. The chain combines TRBV6-6 with TRBJ2-2, with a weak D call TRBD2 (5 bases). Germline V gene data show CDR1 as MNHNY and CDR2 as SVGAGI (reference sequence). The CDR3 covers 15 residues. V was shortened by 2 bases and J by 5 bases, with 12 bases between the two germline ends.

V and J are TRBV6-1 and TRBJ2-7; the D gene is possibly TRBD1 (5 bases). V shed 3 bases and J shed 7 bases, with 13 bases lying between them. This CDR3 region has 13 residues. Per germline, CDR1 MNHNS and CDR2 SASEGT. The CDR3 DNA is TGTGCCAGCAGTGAGAGTGGGGCGTGGGAGCAGTACTTC. Translating gives CASSESGAWEQYF.

The rearrangement uses TRBV5-5 and TRBJ2-5, with 7 positions matching TRBD2. The CDR3 length is 15 residues. J lost 2 bases, V lost 4 bases, and 8 bases had no gene match. Germline CDR1 and CDR2: SGHKS and YYEKEE (reference sequence). The CDR3 spells CASSPTSLAQETQYF. The CDR3 region has the DNA TGTGCCAGCAGCCCGACCTCACTAGCGCAAGAGACCCAGTACTTC.

V and J are TRBV27 and TRBJ1-4, with D perhaps matching TRBD1 (5 bases). Per the germline V gene, CDR1 is MNHEY and CDR2 is SMNVEV (reference sequence). Between the trimmed V and J ends, which lost 10 bases and 6 bases, there was a span of 27 bases. CDR3 length: 17 residues. The DNA of the CDR3 is TGTGCCACCGGGGGGGGACTCACCCATCCGGGATATGAAAAACTGTTTTTT. Amino acid sequence: CATGGGLTHPGYEKLFF.

CDR3 amino acids: CASNKPGLPVTQYF. The CDR3 region has the DNA TGTGCCAGCAATAAACCGGGACTCCCGGTAACCCAGTACTTC. The chain uses TRBV5-6 and TRBJ2-5; D is possibly TRBD2 (6 bases). CDR1 and CDR2 (germline): SGHDT, YYEEEE. This CDR3 has 14 residues. Trimming left V 6 bases short and J 8 bases short, with 20 bases between.

V usage is TRBV7-9 and J usage is TRBJ1-5, with 9 bases identical to TRBD1. The junction had 6 bases not matched to a gene; V was cut back by 5 bases and J by 4 bases. This CDR3 spans 15 amino acids. CDR1 and CDR2 (germline): SEHNR, FQNEAQ (reference sequence). The CDR3 DNA is TGTGCCAGCAGCCGGACAGGGGATAGTAATCAGCCCCAGCATTTT. It translates to CASSRTGDSNQPQHF.

The chain uses TRBV18 and TRBJ1-1; D gene unclear. This CDR3 has 13 residues. V lost 3 bases and J lost 3, with 8 bases in between. The germline V gene has CDR1 KGHSH and CDR2 LQKENI. Written as DNA, the CDR3 is TGTGCCAGCTCACCGGCGCGGGACACTGAAGCTTTCTTT. Encoded protein: CASSPARDTEAFF. Looking up the rest from reference TRBV18 and TRBJ1-1 gives the full variable domain: NAGVMQNPRHLVRRRGQEARLRCSPMKGHSHVYWYRQLPEEGLKFMVYLQKENIIDESGMPKERFSAEFPKEGPSILRIQQVVRGDSAAYFCASSPARDTEAFFGQGTRLTVV.

This chain links TRBV11-2 with TRBJ2-7, with D hard to call. This CDR3 comprises 15 residues. Trimming stripped 1 base from V and 7 bases from J, with 17 bases between. Germline V lookup: CDR1 SGHAT, CDR2 FQNNGV. The CDR3 nucleotides are TGTGCCAGCAGCTTAGGTTTCAACAGACCCTTAGAGCAGTACTTC. This codes for CASSLGFNRPLEQYF.

The chain recombines TRBV19 with TRBJ2-1; 15 nucleotides align to TRBD2. CDR1 LNHDA and CDR2 SQIVND come from the germline V gene (reference sequence). The CDR3 length is 19 residues. With V trimmed by 3 bases and J by 4 bases, 10 bases remained unmatched. CDR3 sequence: CASSIGLAGGRGSYNEQFF. The CDR3 DNA reads as TGTGCCAGTAGTATTGGACTAGCGGGGGGGAGGGGATCTTACAATGAGCAGTTCTTC. Variable domain in full (rest from reference TRBV19 and TRBJ2-1): DGGITQSPKYLFRKEGQNVTLSCEQNLNHDAMYWYRQDPGQGLRLIYYSQIVNDFQKGDIAEGYSVSREKKESFPLTVTSAQKNPTAFYLCASSIGLAGGRGSYNEQFFGPGTRLTVL.

J is TRBJ2-2 and V is TRBV7-2, with D perhaps matching TRBD1 (5 bases). The CDR3 loop spans 16 amino acids. In germline, CDR1 is SGHTA, CDR2 FQGNSA. The ends were cut back, 0 bases at V and 1 base at J, with 9 bases in the middle. The CDR3 protein is CASSLAVTENTGELFF. The DNA of the CDR3 is TGTGCCAGCAGCTTAGCCGTGACAGAGAACACCGGGGAGCTGTTTTTT. The full variable domain, in which reference TRBV7-2 and TRBJ2-2 provide the parts outside the CDR3, is GAGVSQSPSNKVTEKGKDVELRCDPISGHTALYWYRQSLGQGLEFLIYFQGNSAPDKSGLPSDRFSAERTGGSVSTLTIQRTQQEDSAVYLCASSLAVTENTGELFFGEGSRLTVL.

The chain carries TRBV9 and TRBJ2-5, with 8 bases aligning to TRBD1. This CDR3 region has 14 residues. The germline CDR1 and CDR2 sequences are SGDLS and YYNGEE. With V trimmed by 3 bases and J by 5 bases, 6 bases remained unmatched. Written as DNA, the CDR3 is TGTGCCAGCAGCGCCCAGGGGGCCGGGGAGACCCAGTACTTC. Protein sequence: CASSAQGAGETQYF. The entire variable domain, with the rest obtained from reference TRBV9 and TRBJ2-5, is as follows: DSGVTQTPKHLITATGQRVTLRCSPRSGDLSVYWYQQSLDQGLQFLIQYYNGEERAKGNILERFSAQQFPDLHSELNLSSLELGDSALYFCASSAQGAGETQYFGPGTRLLVL.

This clone was seen a single time. The chain links TRBV6-5 to TRBJ1-5; no reliable D call. The CDR3 is 15 residues long. Germline V gene lookup returns CDR1 MNHEY and CDR2 SVGAGI. The ends were cut back, 0 bases at V and 0 bases at J, with 6 bases in the middle. CDR3 sequence: CASSYSGASNQPQHF. For the CDR3, the DNA is TGTGCCAGCAGTTACTCGGGAGCTAGCAATCAGCCCCAGCATTTT.

This chain connects TRBV5-4 to TRBJ2-7, with D possibly TRBD2 on 5 matching bases. Germline V lookup: CDR1 SGHNT, CDR2 YYREEE (reference sequence). The CDR3 runs to 14 residues. Trimming shortened V by 2 bases and J by 7 bases, and 16 bases separated the two germline ends. Written as DNA, the CDR3 is TGTGCCAGCAGCTTTGCAGCGTATTCGGGAGAGCAGTACTTC. Protein: CASSFAAYSGEQYF.

The chain uses TRBV19 and TRBJ2-1, with 10 bases lining up with TRBD2. The CDR3 runs to 16 residues. Germline V gene lookup returns CDR1 LNHDA and CDR2 SQIVND (reference sequence). V lost 5 bases to trimming and J lost 0 bases; unmatched junction nucleotides: 4. CDR3 loop: CASSSLAGVSYNEQFF. The CDR3 DNA reads as TGTGCCAGTAGTTCGCTAGCGGGGGTCTCCTACAATGAGCAGTTCTTC.

This chain connects TRBV7-9 to TRBJ1-5; D ambiguous. V gave up 2 bases and J gave up 8 bases, with 16 bases separating them. This CDR3 is 15 amino acids long. CDR1 and CDR2 from the germline V gene are SEHNR and FQNEAQ (reference sequence). The CDR3 region has the DNA TGTGCCAGCAGCTTATTCGGTCTTCACGAGGAGCCCCAGCATTTT. The encoded protein is CASSLFGLHEEPQHF.